The sequence of this T cell receptor beta chain was determined in a study of circulating and synovial CD4+ cells in juvenile arthritis. General observations from the study: Shared-clonotype fractions with synovium likely underestimate full repertoire overlap. Diversity here was lower than in bulk blood CD4 cells.

The assay was immunoSEQ multiplex PCR, and TCRdb's table has in-frame clones only and misses some. The profile covers tens of thousands of clones, with roughly 96% appearing a single time and 0.15% to 0.2% taken by the ten largest. Details on this clone: Its target is not known.

The sequencing input was CD4+ T cells from blood. The clonotype was recovered from a human donor with juvenile idiopathic arthritis.

The CDR3 nucleotides read TGTGCCAGCAGTTTAGCGGGACAGGGTAGTTCCTACGAGCAGTACTTC. Its protein is CASSLAGQGSSYEQYF. This chain links TRBV6-5 with TRBJ2-7, with a weak D call TRBD1 (9 bases). The V gene's germline CDR1 is MNHEY and CDR2 SVGAGI. Trimming shortened V by 4 bases and J by 1 base, and 17 bases separated the two germline ends. This CDR3 comprises 16 residues.